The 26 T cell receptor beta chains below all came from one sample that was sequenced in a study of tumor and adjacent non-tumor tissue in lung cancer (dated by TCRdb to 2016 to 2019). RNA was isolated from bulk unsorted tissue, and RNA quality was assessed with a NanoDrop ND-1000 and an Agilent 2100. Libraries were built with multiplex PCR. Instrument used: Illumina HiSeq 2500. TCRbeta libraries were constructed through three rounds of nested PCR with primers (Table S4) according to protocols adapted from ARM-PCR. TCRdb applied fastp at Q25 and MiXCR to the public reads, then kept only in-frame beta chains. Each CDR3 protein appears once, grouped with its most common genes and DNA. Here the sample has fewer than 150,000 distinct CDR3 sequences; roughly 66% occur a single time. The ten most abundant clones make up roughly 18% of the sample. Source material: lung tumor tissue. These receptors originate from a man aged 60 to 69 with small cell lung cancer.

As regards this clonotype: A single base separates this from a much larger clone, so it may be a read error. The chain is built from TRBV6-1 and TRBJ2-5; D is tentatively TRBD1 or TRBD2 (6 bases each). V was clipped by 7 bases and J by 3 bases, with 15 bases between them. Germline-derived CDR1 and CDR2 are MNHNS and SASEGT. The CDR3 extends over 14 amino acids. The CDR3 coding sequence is TGTGCCAGCATCAGAGTCGGGGGCGAAGAGACCCAGTACTTC. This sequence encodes CASIRVGGEETQYF.

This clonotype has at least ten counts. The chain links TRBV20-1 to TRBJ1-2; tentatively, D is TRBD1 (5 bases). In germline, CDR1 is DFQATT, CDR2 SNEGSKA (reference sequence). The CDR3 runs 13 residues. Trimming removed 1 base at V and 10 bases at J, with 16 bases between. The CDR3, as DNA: TGCAGTGCTAGAGTCCGGGACTTTGGGGCCTACACCTTC. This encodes CSARVRDFGAYTF.

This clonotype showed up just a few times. CDR3 in amino acids: CSVERDTNTGELFF. The CDR3 region has the DNA TGCAGCGTTGAAAGGGACACGAACACCGGGGAGCTGTTTTTT. The chain combines TRBV29-1 with TRBJ2-2, with D tentatively TRBD1 (6 bases). The V and J ends lost 2 bases and 0 bases respectively, with 7 bases between them. Germline V gives CDR1 SQVTM, CDR2 ANQGSEA. The length of the CDR3 is 14 residues.

CDR3 amino acids: CASSLSGGRNTDTQYF. CDR3 bases: TGCGCCAGCAGCTTGTCGGGCGGGAGGAACACAGATACGCAGTATTTT. This chain links TRBV5-1 with TRBJ2-3; 8 bases fit TRBD2. Germline lookup yields CDR1 SGHRS and CDR2 YFSETQ. CDR3 length: 16 amino acids. With 1 base clipped from V and 2 bases from J, the junction kept 6 bases outside the gene matches.

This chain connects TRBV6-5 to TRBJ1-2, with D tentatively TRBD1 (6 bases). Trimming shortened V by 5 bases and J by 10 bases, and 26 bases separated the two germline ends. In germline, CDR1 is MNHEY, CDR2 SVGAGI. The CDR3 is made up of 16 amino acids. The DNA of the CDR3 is TGTGCCAGCAGTATCCAGACAGGCGCGGGCAACTATATCTACACCTTC. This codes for CASSIQTGAGNYIYTF.

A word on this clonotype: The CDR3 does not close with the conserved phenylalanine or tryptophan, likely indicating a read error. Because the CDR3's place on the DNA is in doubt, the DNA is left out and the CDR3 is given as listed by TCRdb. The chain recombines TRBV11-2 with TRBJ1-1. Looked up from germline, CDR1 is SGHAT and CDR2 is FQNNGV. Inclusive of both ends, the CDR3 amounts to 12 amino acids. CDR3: CASSRATTEALL.

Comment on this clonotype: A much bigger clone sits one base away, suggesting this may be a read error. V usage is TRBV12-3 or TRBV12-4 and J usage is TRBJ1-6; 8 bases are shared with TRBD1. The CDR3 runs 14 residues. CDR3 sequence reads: CASRRGQDNSPLRF. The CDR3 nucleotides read TGTGCCAGCAGAAGGGGACAGGATAATTCACCCCTCCGCTTT.

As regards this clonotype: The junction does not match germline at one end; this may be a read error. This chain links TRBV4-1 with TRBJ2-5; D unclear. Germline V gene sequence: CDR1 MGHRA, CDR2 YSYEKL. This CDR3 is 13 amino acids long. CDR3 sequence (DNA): TGCGCCAGCATCCAATCCGCAGTCGAGACCCAGTACTTC. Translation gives CASIQSAVETQYF.

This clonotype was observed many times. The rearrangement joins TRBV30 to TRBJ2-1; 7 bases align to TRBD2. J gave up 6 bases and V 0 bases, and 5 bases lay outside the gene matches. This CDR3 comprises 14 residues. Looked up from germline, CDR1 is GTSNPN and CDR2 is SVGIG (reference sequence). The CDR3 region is CAWSVGGGRNEQFF. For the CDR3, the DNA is TGTGCCTGGAGTGTGGGCGGGGGACGCAATGAGCAGTTCTTC.

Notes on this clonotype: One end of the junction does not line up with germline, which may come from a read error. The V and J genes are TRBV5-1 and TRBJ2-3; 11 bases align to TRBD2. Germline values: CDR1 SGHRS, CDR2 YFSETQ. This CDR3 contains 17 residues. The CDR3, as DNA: TGCGCCAGCAGCTTGGGATTAGCGGGAGGGTCCACAGATACGCACTATTTT. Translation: CASSLGLAGGSTDTHYF.

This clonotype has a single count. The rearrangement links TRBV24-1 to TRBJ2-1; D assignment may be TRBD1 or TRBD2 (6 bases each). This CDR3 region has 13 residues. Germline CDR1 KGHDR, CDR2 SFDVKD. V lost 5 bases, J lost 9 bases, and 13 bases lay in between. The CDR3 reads CATSVPGAGEQFF. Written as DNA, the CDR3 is TGTGCCACCAGTGTTCCGGGGGCGGGTGAGCAGTTCTTC.

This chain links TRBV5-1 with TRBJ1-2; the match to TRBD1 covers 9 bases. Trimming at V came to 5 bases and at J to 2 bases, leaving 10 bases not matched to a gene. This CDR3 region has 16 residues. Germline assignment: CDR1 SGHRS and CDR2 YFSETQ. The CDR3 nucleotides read TGCGCCAGCAGTCCAGATGGACAGGGGTTCAACTATGGCTACACCTTC. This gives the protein CASSPDGQGFNYGYTF.

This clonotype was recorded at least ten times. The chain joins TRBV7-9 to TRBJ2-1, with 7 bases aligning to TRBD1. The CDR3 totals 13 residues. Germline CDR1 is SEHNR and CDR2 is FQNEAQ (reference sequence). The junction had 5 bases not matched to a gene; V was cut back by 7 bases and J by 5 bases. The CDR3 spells CASTRDSNNEQFF. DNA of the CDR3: TGTGCCAGCACAAGGGACAGCAACAATGAGCAGTTCTTC.

The CDR3 nucleotides are TGCAGTGTCCCCCCGAGTAGCGGTCCCTACAATGAGCAGTTCTTC. Its protein is CSVPPSSGPYNEQFF. This chain uses TRBV20-1 with TRBJ2-1, with D possibly being TRBD2 (6 bases). V lost 7 bases and J lost 2, with 18 bases in between. The germline V gene has CDR1 DFQATT and CDR2 SNEGSKA (reference sequence). The CDR3 contains 15 residues.

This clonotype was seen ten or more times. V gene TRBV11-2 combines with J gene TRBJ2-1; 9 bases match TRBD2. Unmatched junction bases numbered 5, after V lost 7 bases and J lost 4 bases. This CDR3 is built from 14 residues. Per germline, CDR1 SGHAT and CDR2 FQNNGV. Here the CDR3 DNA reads TGTGCCAGCACCGCTAGCGGGGTATACAATGAGCAGTTCTTC. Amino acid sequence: CASTASGVYNEQFF.

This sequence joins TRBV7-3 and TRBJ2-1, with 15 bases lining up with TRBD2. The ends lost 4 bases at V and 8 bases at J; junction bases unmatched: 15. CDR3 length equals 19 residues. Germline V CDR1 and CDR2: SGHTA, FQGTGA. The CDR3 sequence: CASSSAGTSGRTLGHEQFF. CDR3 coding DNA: TGTGCCAGCAGCTCCGCCGGGACTAGCGGGAGGACCTTAGGCCATGAGCAGTTCTTC.

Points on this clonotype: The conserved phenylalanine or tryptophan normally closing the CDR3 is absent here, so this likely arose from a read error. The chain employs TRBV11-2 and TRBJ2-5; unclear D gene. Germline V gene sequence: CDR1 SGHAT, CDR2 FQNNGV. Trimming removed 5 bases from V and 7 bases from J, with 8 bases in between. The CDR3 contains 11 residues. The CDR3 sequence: CASSRDWTQYS. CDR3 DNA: TGTGCCAGCAGCCGTGATTGGACCCAGTACTCC.

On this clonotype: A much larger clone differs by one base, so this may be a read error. DNA for the CDR3: TGCAGTTTGGTCCATACCTTCGAAGGCTACACCTTC. Encoded protein: CSLVHTFEGYTF. The chain recombines TRBV20-1 with TRBJ1-2, with no clear D. Germline lookup yields CDR1 DFQATT and CDR2 SNEGSKA (reference sequence). V shed 8 bases and J shed 8 bases, with 18 bases lying between them. The CDR3 has 12 amino acids.

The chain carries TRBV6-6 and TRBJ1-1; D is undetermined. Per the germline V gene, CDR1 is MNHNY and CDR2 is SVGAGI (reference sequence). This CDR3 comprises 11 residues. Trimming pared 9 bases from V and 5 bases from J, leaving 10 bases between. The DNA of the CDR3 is TGTGCCAGTGCCCCCGGTACTGAAGCTTTCTTT. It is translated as CASAPGTEAFF.

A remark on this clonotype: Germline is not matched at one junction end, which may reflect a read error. The CDR3 protein is CGVDRRGSDTQYF. Written as DNA, the CDR3 is TGCGGCGTCGATCGCCGTGGGTCAGATACGCAGTATTTT. This chain uses TRBV29-1 with TRBJ2-3; unclear D gene. Germline CDR1 and CDR2: SQVTM and ANQGSEA. The CDR3 loop spans 13 amino acids.

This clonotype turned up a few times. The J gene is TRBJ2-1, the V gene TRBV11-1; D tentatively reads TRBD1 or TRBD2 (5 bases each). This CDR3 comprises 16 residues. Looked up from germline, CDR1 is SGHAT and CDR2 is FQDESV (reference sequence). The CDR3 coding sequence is TGTTCCAACAGCTTCGTGGGGGTCAGGGATAGGGGTGAGCAGTTCTTC. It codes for CSNSFVGVRDRGEQFF. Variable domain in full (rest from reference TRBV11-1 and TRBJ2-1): EAEVAQSPRYKITEKSQAVAFWCDPISGHATLYWYRQILGQGPELLVQFQDESVVDDSQLPKDRFSAERLKGVDSTLKIQPAELGDSAMYLCSNSFVGVRDRGEQFFGPGTRLTVL.

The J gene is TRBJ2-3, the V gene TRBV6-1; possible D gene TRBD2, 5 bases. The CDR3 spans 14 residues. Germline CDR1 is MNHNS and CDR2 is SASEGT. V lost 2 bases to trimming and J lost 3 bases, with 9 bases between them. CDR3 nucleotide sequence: TGTGCCAGCAGTGAAACGATAGCGACAGATACGCAGTATTTT. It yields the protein CASSETIATDTQYF.

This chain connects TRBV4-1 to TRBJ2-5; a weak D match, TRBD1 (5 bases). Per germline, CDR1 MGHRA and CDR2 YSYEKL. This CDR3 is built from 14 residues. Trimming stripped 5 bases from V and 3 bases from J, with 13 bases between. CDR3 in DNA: TGCGCCAGCAGCAAGGGGCTAACAGAAGAGACCCAGTACTTC. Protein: CASSKGLTEETQYF.

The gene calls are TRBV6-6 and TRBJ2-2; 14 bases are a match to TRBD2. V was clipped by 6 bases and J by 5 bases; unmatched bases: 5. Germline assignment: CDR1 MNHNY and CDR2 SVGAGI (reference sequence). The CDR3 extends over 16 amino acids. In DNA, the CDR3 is TGTGCCAGCAGCCGAGGACTAGCGGGAGGAACCGGGGAGCTGTTTTTT. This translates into CASSRGLAGGTGELFF.

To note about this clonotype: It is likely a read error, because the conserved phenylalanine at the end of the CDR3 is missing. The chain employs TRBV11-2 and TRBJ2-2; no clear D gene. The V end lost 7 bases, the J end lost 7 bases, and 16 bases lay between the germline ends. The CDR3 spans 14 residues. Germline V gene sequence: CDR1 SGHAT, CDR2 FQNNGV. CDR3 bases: TGTGCCAGCACCCTGCGGCCCTTAGGCGGGGAGCTGTTTTAT. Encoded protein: CASTLRPLGGELFY.

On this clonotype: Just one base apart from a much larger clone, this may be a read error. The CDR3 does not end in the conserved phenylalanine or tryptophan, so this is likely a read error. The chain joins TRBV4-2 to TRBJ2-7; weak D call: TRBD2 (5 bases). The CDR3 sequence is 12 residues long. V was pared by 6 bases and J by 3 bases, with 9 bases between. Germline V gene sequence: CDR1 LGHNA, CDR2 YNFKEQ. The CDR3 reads CASSPDYYEQYL. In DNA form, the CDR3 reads TGTGCCAGCAGTCCTGACTACTACGAGCAGTACCTC.